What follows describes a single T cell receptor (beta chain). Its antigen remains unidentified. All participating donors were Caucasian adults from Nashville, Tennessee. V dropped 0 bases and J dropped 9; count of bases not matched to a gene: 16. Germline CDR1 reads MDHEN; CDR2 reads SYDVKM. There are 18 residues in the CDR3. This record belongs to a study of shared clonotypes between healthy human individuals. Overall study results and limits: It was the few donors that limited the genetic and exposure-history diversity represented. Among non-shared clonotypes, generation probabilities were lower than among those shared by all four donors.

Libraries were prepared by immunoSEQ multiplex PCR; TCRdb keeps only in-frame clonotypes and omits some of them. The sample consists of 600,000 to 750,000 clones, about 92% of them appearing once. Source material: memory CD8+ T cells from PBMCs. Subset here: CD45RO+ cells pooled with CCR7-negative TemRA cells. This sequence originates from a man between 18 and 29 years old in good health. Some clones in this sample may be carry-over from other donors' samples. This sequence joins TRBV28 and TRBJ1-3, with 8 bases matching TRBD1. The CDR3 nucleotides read TGTGCCAGCAGTTTATGGGCGGGACAGGATTTCCTCTTGGGCACCATATATTTT. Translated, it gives CASSLWAGQDFLLGTIYF.